Each of the 21 T cell receptor beta chains below was sequenced from the same sample in a study of blood T cells in healthy people across ages. A second PCR of roughly 7 to 11 cycles used a sample-barcoded 5' primer and a J-beta primer mix. TCRdb reanalysed the 5' RACE reads using MiXCR and keeps one entry per CDR3 protein. The sample records some 860,000 distinct CDR3 sequences, about 61% being singletons. Sequencing was performed on blood. The receptor set was obtained from a man aged 35-49 years in good health.

The chain recombines TRBV7-2 with TRBJ2-7; 7 nucleotides line up with TRBD2. V lost 3 bases and J lost 0; bases outside the gene matches: 14. The germline V gene has CDR1 SGHTA and CDR2 FQGNSA. This CDR3 spans 18 amino acids. The CDR3 here is CASSFTGGSPSFSYEQYF. Written as DNA, the CDR3 is TGTGCCAGCAGCTTTACTGGCGGGAGCCCATCTTTCTCCTACGAGCAGTACTTC.

The chain links TRBV7-8 to TRBJ2-7, with D perhaps TRBD1 (6 bases). The germline V gene encodes CDR1 SGHVS and CDR2 FQNEAQ. This CDR3 has 16 amino acids. Trimming removed 4 bases from V and 4 bases from J, with 20 bases in between. The CDR3 protein is CASSSTRRTAKYEQYF. CDR3 DNA: TGTGCCAGCAGCTCCACCCGTAGGACAGCAAAGTACGAGCAGTACTTC.

Turning to this clonotype: A junction end diverges from the germline sequence, so it may reflect a read error. The J gene is TRBJ2-6, the V gene TRBV4-3; no definite D call. The germline CDR1 and CDR2 sequences are LGHNA and YSLEER. This CDR3 spans 13 amino acids. CDR3 amino acids: CASSQVGTNVLTF. In DNA form, the CDR3 reads TGCGCCAGCAGCCAAGTTGGGACCAACGTCCTGACTTTC.

The chain employs TRBV11-2 and TRBJ1-1; D remains ambiguous. V gave up 1 base and J gave up 1 base, with 25 bases separating them. The CDR3 is made up of 20 amino acids. Germline V gives CDR1 SGHAT, CDR2 FQNNGV. CDR3 sequence (DNA): TGTGCCAGCAGCTTAGGTTACCTTGGGATCCAAGGACCCAAGAACACTGAAGCTTTCTTT. Its translation is CASSLGYLGIQGPKNTEAFF.

The rearrangement joins TRBV20-1 to TRBJ2-1; D not certain. Between the trimmed V and J ends, which lost 5 bases and 5 bases, there was a span of 10 bases. CDR3 length equals 12 residues. CDR1 is DFQATT, CDR2 SNEGSKA, per germline (reference sequence). CDR3 bases: TGCAGTGCTGACTGGAACAACAATGAGCAGTTCTTC. Translation: CSADWNNNEQFF.

This clonotype was seen many times. The chain employs TRBV7-2 and TRBJ2-3; TRBD1 is a possible D gene (6 bases). CDR1 SGHTA and CDR2 FQGNSA come from the germline V gene. The length of the CDR3 is 15 residues. The ends were cut back, 5 bases at V and 4 bases at J, with 16 bases in the middle. The CDR3, as DNA: TGTGCCAGCAGCCCAGCCCGGTCAGGGGCAGATACGCAGTATTTT. Its protein is CASSPARSGADTQYF. The complete variable domain, with remaining parts taken from reference TRBV7-2 and TRBJ2-3, reads GAGVSQSPSNKVTEKGKDVELRCDPISGHTALYWYRQSLGQGLEFLIYFQGNSAPDKSGLPSDRFSAERTGGSVSTLTIQRTQQEDSAVYLCASSPARSGADTQYFGPGTRLTVL.

This chain connects TRBV11-3 to TRBJ2-7, with 10 bases aligning to TRBD1. The V segment lost 4 bases and the J segment 6 bases; nucleotides outside the gene matches: 9. In germline, CDR1 is SGHNT, CDR2 YENEEA. The CDR3 loop spans 15 amino acids. This CDR3 reads CASSSRTGGTCEQYF. CDR3 DNA: TGTGCCAGCAGCTCCCGGACAGGGGGTACCTGCGAGCAGTACTTC.

V gene TRBV4-2 combines with J gene TRBJ2-1, with D uncertain. Trimming cost V 0 bases and J 8 bases, with 8 bases left between them. This CDR3 spans 13 amino acids. The germline V gene encodes CDR1 LGHNA and CDR2 YNFKEQ. CDR3 coding DNA: TGTGCCAGCAGCCAAGAACGTCTTTATGAGCAGTTCTTC. Translated: CASSQERLYEQFF.

The J gene is TRBJ2-5, the V gene TRBV27; D ambiguous. Trimming cost V 4 bases and J 5 bases, with 20 bases left between them. The germline V gene encodes CDR1 MNHEY and CDR2 SMNVEV (reference sequence). This CDR3 is built from 16 residues. CDR3 sequence reads: CASSSPFIGLGETQYF. As DNA, the CDR3 is TGTGCCAGCAGTTCCCCCTTTATCGGCTTAGGTGAGACCCAGTACTTC.

This sequence joins TRBV20-1 and TRBJ1-2; 8 bases map to TRBD1. The germline V gene encodes CDR1 DFQATT and CDR2 SNEGSKA (reference sequence). The CDR3 loop spans 14 amino acids. V trimming: 6 bases; J trimming: 7 bases; junction bases outside the gene matches: 13. The CDR3 bases are TGCAGTGCGCCCAGGACAGGGAGGCAGTTTGGCTACACCTTC. Its protein product is CSAPRTGRQFGYTF.

J is TRBJ2-5 and V is TRBV5-5; D remains ambiguous. The DNA end is more similar to TRBJ2-7, so the J call may be wrong. Looked up from germline, CDR1 is SGHKS and CDR2 is YYEKEE (reference sequence). The CDR3 contains 12 residues. The chain's CDR3 is CASSLVGCEQYF. As DNA, the CDR3 is TGTGCCAGCAGCTTGGTAGGGTGCGAGCAGTACTTC.

This clonotype was counted a single time. This chain uses TRBV20-1 with TRBJ2-1, with D perhaps matching TRBD1 or TRBD2 (5 bases each). Germline V lookup: CDR1 DFQATT, CDR2 SNEGSKA (reference sequence). The V end was cut by 1 base, the J end by 10 bases, with 17 bases between. The length of the CDR3 is 14 residues. In DNA, the CDR3 is TGCAGTGCTAGAGCCACCCCGGGGACGGGGGAGCAGTTCTTC. This codes for CSARATPGTGEQFF.

This chain connects TRBV7-2 to TRBJ2-4; 10 nucleotides match TRBD2. The CDR3 runs to 15 residues. V trimming: 2 bases; J trimming: 5 bases; junction bases outside the gene matches: 3. CDR1 SGHTA and CDR2 FQGNSA come from the germline V gene. The CDR3 DNA follows: TGTGCCAGCAGCTTAACTAGCGGGACTCAAAACATTCAGTACTTC. It encodes CASSLTSGTQNIQYF.

The genes are TRBV6-1 and TRBJ2-5, with D maybe TRBD2 (6 bases). CDR1 is MNHNS, CDR2 SASEGT, per germline. V was shortened by 1 base and J by 2 bases, with 11 bases between the two germline ends. This CDR3 has 15 amino acids. In DNA, the CDR3 is TGTGCCAGCAGTGAAGTACCCGGGGGACAAGAGACCCAGTACTTC. This gives the protein CASSEVPGGQETQYF.

The V gene is TRBV4-1, the J gene TRBJ2-3, with D possibly matching TRBD2 (5 bases). Germline CDR1 and CDR2: MGHRA and YSYEKL. The CDR3 sequence is 14 residues long. Between the trimmed V and J ends, which lost 1 base and 5 bases, there was a span of 10 bases. The CDR3 reads CASSQAGWVDTQYF. Written as DNA, the CDR3 is TGCGCCAGCAGCCAAGCGGGATGGGTAGATACGCAGTATTTT.

The chain employs TRBV5-1 and TRBJ2-1; possible D gene TRBD2, 5 bases. Germline V gives CDR1 SGHRS, CDR2 YFSETQ. Deletions cut 1 base from V and 0 bases from J, with 11 bases between. The CDR3 is made up of 16 amino acids. The DNA for the CDR3 is TGCGCCAGCAGCTTGTCGAGCGGCCCCTCCTACAATGAGCAGTTCTTC. It encodes CASSLSSGPSYNEQFF.

This clonotype appeared a few times. V is TRBV5-1 and J is TRBJ1-5; D is unresolved. CDR1 and CDR2 (germline): SGHRS, YFSETQ. The CDR3 spans 16 residues. V shed 0 bases and J shed 0 bases, with 10 bases lying between them. The CDR3 reads CASSLGGPDSNQPQHF. Here the CDR3 DNA reads TGCGCCAGCAGCTTGGGAGGACCGGATAGCAATCAGCCCCAGCATTTT.

The rearrangement links TRBV21-1 to TRBJ2-7; the D segment call TRBD1 is taken from the table without a DNA check. TRBV21-1 is termed a pseudogene. The CDR3 contains 16 residues. The CDR3 here is CASSKELGTGSYEQYF. The CDR3 DNA follows: TGTGCCAGCAGCAAAGAACTCGGGACAGGGTCCTACGAGCAGTACTTC.

V usage is TRBV5-1 and J usage is TRBJ2-5, with 8 bases fitting TRBD1. V lost 4 bases to trimming and J lost 3 bases; unmatched junction nucleotides: 8. This CDR3 comprises 15 residues. In germline, CDR1 is SGHRS, CDR2 YFSETQ. CDR3 sequence reads: CASSGRTGPEETQYF. CDR3 bases: TGCGCCAGCAGCGGACGGACAGGGCCGGAAGAGACCCAGTACTTC.

This CDR3 reads CASSSPQGAENYNEQFF. CDR3 coding DNA: TGTGCCAGCAGTTCCCCCCAGGGGGCGGAAAACTACAATGAGCAGTTCTTC. This chain links TRBV28 with TRBJ2-1, with 8 bases identical to TRBD1. V shed 4 bases, J shed 3 bases, and the junction held 11 bases outside the gene matches. The CDR3 is made up of 17 amino acids. Per germline, CDR1 MDHEN and CDR2 SYDVKM.

This clonotype has only a few counts. This chain links TRBV20-1 with TRBJ2-1, with a possible D match to TRBD2 (7 bases). This CDR3 is 14 amino acids long. Trimming took 6 bases from V and 5 from J, leaving 17 bases between them. From germline, CDR1 is DFQATT and CDR2 SNEGSKA (reference sequence). The CDR3 DNA is TGCAGTGCGGATCGGGGGGCTACCAACAATGAGCAGTTCTTC. Translating it yields CSADRGATNNEQFF.